This T cell receptor (beta chain) was found in a study of blood T cell repertoires in COVID-19. Study at large: Donors in the United States, Italy and Spain gave samples during acute or convalescent COVID-19. T cells, B-cell-depleted T cells, or PBMCs provided the cDNA or gDNA that served as material.

Original processing notes: Reference gene primer amplification gave nucleated cell count estimates. The assay was immunoSEQ multiplex PCR, and TCRdb's table has in-frame clones only and misses some. V and J calls and clone size are those listed in that table; D and trimming were worked out from the DNA. The sample contains 200,000 to 300,000 clones, roughly 85% of which appear only once. The CDR3 is made up of 16 amino acids. Germline loops: CDR1 SGHDN, CDR2 FVKESK. Unmatched junction bases numbered 6, after V lost 4 bases and J lost 0 bases. Ages ranged from roughly 18 to 100 years, with residence in approximately 25 US areas.

This receptor was taken from a woman aged 45-65 years with acute COVID-19. Sample: PBMCs or T cells enriched from blood (not recorded which). V and J are TRBV14 and TRBJ1-2, with 9 bases matching TRBD1. CDR3 in DNA: TGTGCCAGCAGCCGTTATAGACAGGGGGCTAACTATGGCTACACCTTC. Translating it yields CASSRYRQGANYGYTF.